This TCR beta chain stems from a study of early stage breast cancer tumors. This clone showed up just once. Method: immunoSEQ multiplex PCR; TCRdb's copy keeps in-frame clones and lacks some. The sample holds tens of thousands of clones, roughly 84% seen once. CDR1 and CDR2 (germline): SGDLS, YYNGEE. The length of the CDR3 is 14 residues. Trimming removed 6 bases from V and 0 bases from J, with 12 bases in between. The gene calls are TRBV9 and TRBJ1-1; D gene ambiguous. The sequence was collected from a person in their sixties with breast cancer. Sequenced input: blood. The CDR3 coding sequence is TGTGCCAGCACGGAACAGAGTATGAACACTGAAGCTTTCTTT. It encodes CASTEQSMNTEAFF.